This entry concerns a single T cell receptor (beta chain). The antigen remains unidentified. This sample was included in a study of CD8+ T cells in alopecia areata. CD4+ and CD8+ T cells were sorted from PBMCs stained for CD3, CD4 and CD8. The authors extracted RNA and reverse transcribed it into cDNA as the sequencing template. Using immunoSEQ multiplex PCR, the repertoire was profiled, and TCRdb retains in-frame clones only, with some absent. The data show about 150,000 clones, 55% seen once. After removal of 5 bases from V and 0 bases from J, the junction contained 13 bases not matched to a gene. This CDR3 is built from 19 residues. Germline CDR1 and CDR2: SEHNR and FQNEAQ (reference sequence). Findings and limits, study-wide: Against the mouse data, patients shared TCRs less clearly, possibly for HLA reasons. Normal skin contains resident alphabeta T cells, and these are also sequenced in scalp samples.

The chain combines TRBV7-9 with TRBJ2-3; 11 bases map to TRBD2. The clonotype originates from a human donor in good health. Sample: CD4+ T cells sorted from blood. The CDR3 reads CASSRGTSGFEASTDTQYF. The CDR3 DNA reads TGTGCCAGCAGCCGTGGGACTAGCGGATTCGAAGCTAGCACAGATACGCAGTATTTT.